The 27 T cell receptor beta chains reported below all come from one sample, sequenced in a study of OX40 agonist ivuxolimab in advanced cancers. TCRdb keeps only in-frame clones here, not all; method: immunoSEQ multiplex PCR. The sample holds approximately 47,000 clones, about 81% seen once. The starting material was CD4+ or CD8+ T cells sorted from blood, obtained in a trial of the OX40 agonist ivuxolimab. Receptors originate from an adult with an advanced solid tumor such as melanoma, head and neck, liver or kidney cancer.

This chain connects TRBV9 to TRBJ2-5; D is uncertain. The J call is in doubt because the DNA end fits TRBJ2-7 better. Per germline, CDR1 SGDLS and CDR2 YYNGEE. This CDR3 comprises 15 residues. For the CDR3, the DNA is TGTGCCAGCAGCGTAGAGGGCAGCTACACCTACGAGCAGTACTTC. This sequence encodes CASSVEGSYTYEQYF.

This clone was recorded once. The J gene is TRBJ2-6, the V gene TRBV28; 11 positions match TRBD1. This CDR3 has 21 residues. In germline, CDR1 is MDHEN, CDR2 SYDVKM. The V segment lost 2 bases and the J segment 1 base; nucleotides outside the gene matches: 13. The DNA of the CDR3 is TGTGCCAGCAGTTTAGACTCCTTCGGGACAGGGGGGATATCTGGGGCCAACGTCCTGACTTTC. Residues: CASSLDSFGTGGISGANVLTF.

The chain uses TRBV2 and TRBJ2-5; unclear D gene. Trimming took 8 bases from V and 0 from J, leaving 7 bases between them. This CDR3 is 12 amino acids long. CDR1 and CDR2 (germline): SNHLY, FYNNEI. The CDR3 DNA reads as TGTGCCAGCGGAGATCACCAAGAGACCCAGTACTTC. Translation gives CASGDHQETQYF. Filled out from reference TRBV2 and TRBJ2-5, the complete variable domain reads EPEVTQTPSHQVTQMGQEVILRCVPISNHLYFYWYRQILGQKVEFLVSFYNNEISEKSEIFDDQFSVERPDGSNFTLKIRSTKLEDSAMYFCASGDHQETQYFGPGTRLLVL.

The V and J genes are TRBV20-1 and TRBJ1-5; D is uncertain. The V end lost 6 bases, the J end lost 4 bases, and 7 bases lay between the germline ends. The CDR3 consists of 11 residues. Germline values: CDR1 DFQATT, CDR2 SNEGSKA (reference sequence). The CDR3 DNA reads TGCAGTGCAGGGCAAAATCAGCCCCAGCATTTT. Protein: CSAGQNQPQHF.

The chain recombines TRBV9 with TRBJ2-1, with D possibly matching TRBD2 (6 bases). Looked up from germline, CDR1 is SGDLS and CDR2 is YYNGEE. This CDR3 spans 15 amino acids. Trimming removed 4 bases from V and 1 base from J, with 12 bases in between. Written as DNA, the CDR3 is TGTGCCAGCAGCCCGAAACTAGCTTCCTACAATGAGCAGTTCTTC. This sequence encodes CASSPKLASYNEQFF.

The chain is built from TRBV15 and TRBJ2-3, with D possibly matching TRBD2 (6 bases). Germline V gene data show CDR1 as LNHNV and CDR2 as YYDKDF (reference sequence). Trimming pared 5 bases from V and 2 bases from J, leaving 11 bases between. The CDR3 is 14 residues long. In DNA form, the CDR3 reads TGTGCCACCAGCCCCACGGGACTCACAGATACGCAGTATTTT. It specifies CATSPTGLTDTQYF.

The chain is built from TRBV5-4 and TRBJ1-1; the D is unclear. Germline CDR1 and CDR2: SGHNT and YYREEE (reference sequence). The V end lost 4 bases, the J end lost 12 bases, and 19 bases lay between the germline ends. There are 13 residues in the CDR3. The CDR3 sequence: CASSRGEGRTPFF. The CDR3 nucleotides are TGTGCCAGCAGCCGGGGAGAGGGCAGGACCCCTTTCTTT. Complete variable domain (other parts from reference TRBV5-4 and TRBJ1-1): ETGVTQSPTHLIKTRGQQVTLRCSSQSGHNTVSWYQQALGQGPQFIFQYYREEENGRGNFPPRFSGLQFPNYSSELNVNALELDDSALYLCASSRGEGRTPFFGQGTRLTVV.

The CDR3 sequence: CASSYSTLRQLYGYTF. CDR3 in DNA: TGTGCCAGCAGTTACTCGACCTTAAGACAGCTCTATGGCTACACCTTC. V usage is TRBV27 and J usage is TRBJ1-2; possibly TRBD1 for D (5 bases). The CDR3 consists of 16 residues. Trimming took 4 bases from V and 4 from J, leaving 19 bases between them. Germline V CDR1 and CDR2: MNHEY, SMNVEV (reference sequence).

This rearrangement joins TRBV29-1 to TRBJ1-2, with D maybe TRBD1 (6 bases). Germline loops: CDR1 SQVTM, CDR2 ANQGSEA. This CDR3 is 12 amino acids long. V shed 5 bases and J shed 6 bases, with 13 bases lying between them. CDR3 amino acids: CSVYREKDGYTF. The CDR3, as DNA: TGCAGCGTTTACAGGGAGAAGGATGGCTACACCTTC. The variable domain in full, completed from reference TRBV29-1 and TRBJ1-2, reads SAVISQKPSRDICQRGTSLTIQCQVDSQVTMMFWYRQQPGQSLTLIATANQGSEATYESGFVIDKFPISRPNLTFSTLTVSNMSPEDSSIYLCSVYREKDGYTFGSGTRLTVV.

The gene calls are TRBV5-1 and TRBJ1-1, with TRBD1 identical over 10 bases. V was clipped by 3 bases and J by 1 base; unmatched bases: 6. The germline CDR1 and CDR2 sequences are SGHRS and YFSETQ. The CDR3 extends over 16 amino acids. This CDR3 is CASSWTGGLRNTEAFF. In nucleotides, the CDR3 is TGCGCCAGCAGCTGGACAGGGGGACTTAGGAACACTGAAGCTTTCTTT.

This clone was picked up one time. The chain joins TRBV7-2 to TRBJ1-2; D is uncertain. The CDR3 extends over 13 amino acids. The V and J ends lost 0 bases and 7 bases respectively, with 9 bases between them. Germline V gene data show CDR1 as SGHTA and CDR2 as FQGNSA. This CDR3 reads CASSLAGSGGYTF. CDR3 DNA: TGTGCCAGCAGCTTAGCCGGGTCTGGTGGCTACACCTTC.

The rearrangement links TRBV19 to TRBJ1-3, with D unresolved. Germline CDR1 and CDR2: LNHDA and SQIVND (reference sequence). The CDR3 length is 15 residues. Trimming removed 3 bases from V and 0 bases from J, with 9 bases in between. CDR3 sequence (DNA): TGTGCCAGTAGTATGGACGGCTACTCTGGAAACACCATATATTTT. Translation gives CASSMDGYSGNTIYF.

This sequence joins TRBV7-9 and TRBJ1-5, with 12 bases identical to TRBD1. The V and J ends lost 1 base and 6 bases, in that order; junction bases with no gene match: 7. Germline V gene lookup returns CDR1 SEHNR and CDR2 FQNEAQ (reference sequence). The CDR3 extends over 17 amino acids. CDR3 coding DNA: TGTGCCAGCAGCTTAGGATTGGGGACAGGGGGCGTTCAGCCCCAGCATTTT. This encodes CASSLGLGTGGVQPQHF.

The V gene is TRBV2, the J gene TRBJ2-7; D is uncertain. Deletions cut 4 bases from V and 3 bases from J, with 10 bases between. The germline CDR1 and CDR2 sequences are SNHLY and FYNNEI. The CDR3 has 13 amino acids. DNA for the CDR3: TGTGCCAGCAGTGTACTGCAGGTCTACGAGCAGTACTTC. Residues: CASSVLQVYEQYF.

This chain links TRBV11-3 with TRBJ2-1; D gene uncertain. Trimming removed 3 bases from V and 9 bases from J, with 12 bases in between. The germline CDR1 and CDR2 sequences are SGHNT and YENEEA. The CDR3 has 13 amino acids. CDR3: CASSFTMTGEQFF. DNA for the CDR3: TGTGCCAGCAGCTTTACCATGACTGGTGAGCAGTTCTTC.

This clone showed up just once. The V call is TRBV2, the J call TRBJ2-1; 8 bases map to TRBD2. CDR3 length: 13 residues. Germline assignment: CDR1 SNHLY and CDR2 FYNNEI. Unmatched junction bases numbered 6, after V lost 5 bases and J lost 9 bases. The CDR3 protein is CASSPGLVREQFF. CDR3 DNA: TGTGCCAGCAGTCCGGGACTAGTACGTGAGCAGTTCTTC.

A few counts support this clone. The chain links TRBV10-2 to TRBJ2-7; the D is unclear. This CDR3 contains 11 residues. The germline V and J ends were trimmed by 5 bases and 4 bases, with 6 bases remaining between them. CDR1 and CDR2 (germline): WSHSY, SAAADI. CDR3 amino acids: CASSPGYEQYF. CDR3 in DNA: TGCGCCAGCAGTCCCGGATACGAGCAGTACTTC.

The rearrangement joins TRBV5-6 to TRBJ1-2; no firm D call. V shed 0 bases and J shed 5 bases, with 11 bases lying between them. This CDR3 contains 14 residues. Germline lookup yields CDR1 SGHDT and CDR2 YYEEEE. The CDR3 DNA reads TGTGCCAGCAGCTTGGCAGCTCTACGTTATGGCTACACCTTC. Protein: CASSLAALRYGYTF.

The V and J genes are TRBV7-9 and TRBJ1-4; 12 bases match TRBD1. Per the germline V gene, CDR1 is SEHNR and CDR2 is FQNEAQ (reference sequence). Trimming at V came to 5 bases and at J to 6 bases, leaving 4 bases not matched to a gene. The CDR3 has 15 amino acids. DNA of the CDR3: TGTGCCAGCAGCCGGGGACAGGGGGCTGATGAAAAACTGTTTTTT. It specifies CASSRGQGADEKLFF.

This clone occurred a few times. The chain links TRBV5-1 to TRBJ1-1, with TRBD1 as a possible D gene (6 bases). The length of the CDR3 is 15 residues. V lost 1 base to trimming and J lost 1 base, with 11 bases between them. Looked up from germline, CDR1 is SGHRS and CDR2 is YFSETQ. CDR3 residues: CASSLLGRGNTEAFF. CDR3 DNA sequence: TGCGCCAGCAGCTTGTTGGGCAGGGGGAACACTGAAGCTTTCTTT.

This clone was counted a few times. The CDR3 spells CASSPPGYTQYF. Here the CDR3 DNA reads TGTGCCAGCTCACCTCCCGGGTATACGCAGTATTTT. The rearrangement links TRBV18 to TRBJ2-3, with D uncertain. CDR1 KGHSH and CDR2 LQKENI come from the germline V gene. The CDR3 extends over 12 amino acids. V was cut by 3 bases and J by 7 bases, with 8 bases left in between.

This chain links TRBV19 with TRBJ1-5; D perhaps matches TRBD1 (5 bases). V was pared by 4 bases and J by 7 bases, with 11 bases between. This CDR3 has 13 residues. CDR1 LNHDA and CDR2 SQIVND come from the germline V gene (reference sequence). Here the CDR3 reads CASSRGDGQPQHF. The CDR3 DNA follows: TGTGCCAGTAGTAGGGGGGATGGCCAGCCCCAGCATTTT.

The rearrangement links TRBV6-1 to TRBJ2-7; the match to TRBD2 covers 10 bases. The CDR3 sequence is 16 residues long. Germline V gene data show CDR1 as MNHNS and CDR2 as SASEGT. With V trimmed by 1 base and J by 2 bases, 5 bases remained unmatched. CDR3 sequence (DNA): TGTGCCAGCAGTGAAGGAGACCTAGCGGGGGCCTACGAGCAGTACTTC. It yields the protein CASSEGDLAGAYEQYF.

This clone was seen a handful of times. This CDR3 reads CASSPGWGNYGYTF. CDR3 sequence (DNA): TGTGCCAGCAGTCCCGGATGGGGGAACTATGGCTACACCTTC. The chain couples TRBV27 to TRBJ1-2; tentative D call: TRBD1 (5 bases). CDR1 is MNHEY, CDR2 SMNVEV, per germline (reference sequence). Trimming removed 5 bases from V and 2 bases from J, with 12 bases in between. The CDR3 runs 14 residues.

This clone was observed a few times. The chain employs TRBV4-1 and TRBJ1-1; tentative D call: TRBD1 (6 bases). The CDR3 is made up of 15 amino acids. Per germline, CDR1 MGHRA and CDR2 YSYEKL. V lost 3 bases to trimming and J lost 7 bases, with 18 bases between them. The CDR3 DNA reads as TGCGCCAGCAGCCATCCTTTTGAGGGGACACTTGAAGCTTTCTTT. Translation: CASSHPFEGTLEAFF.

The V and J genes are TRBV14 and TRBJ1-1; weak D call: TRBD1 (5 bases). The CDR3 extends over 18 amino acids. V lost 2 bases and J 4 bases, leaving 23 bases between the germline ends. CDR1 is SGHDN and CDR2 is FVKESK in the germline V gene. The CDR3 region has the DNA TGTGCCAGCAGCCAAAAGATAGGAGGGGTTTTAATTCGCACTGAAGCTTTCTTT. It translates to CASSQKIGGVLIRTEAFF.

This clone appeared a single time. The rearrangement uses TRBV2 and TRBJ1-5, with a weak D call TRBD1 (5 bases). The CDR3 has 14 amino acids. Germline values: CDR1 SNHLY, CDR2 FYNNEI. The ends were cut back, 6 bases at V and 7 bases at J, with 16 bases in the middle. CDR3 bases: TGTGCCAGCAGCCTAACGACCAGGGACCAGCCCCAGCATTTT. It yields the protein CASSLTTRDQPQHF.